This T cell receptor (beta chain) was captured in a study of T cell responses to AZD1222 COVID-19 vaccine. The junction had 5 bases not matched to a gene; V was cut back by 6 bases and J by 7 bases. The CDR3 extends over 13 amino acids. From germline, CDR1 is WNHNN and CDR2 SYGVQD (reference sequence). A single count supports this clone. Libraries were prepared by immunoSEQ multiplex PCR; TCRdb keeps only in-frame clonotypes and omits some of them. The sample lists roughly 140,000 clones, approximately 78% seen once, with approximately 4% in the top ten. The sequences come from peripheral blood, collected on day 0 of MenACWY control vaccination. The sequence came from an adult in good health. This chain uses TRBV10-1 with TRBJ1-5, with 8 bases matching TRBD1. This CDR3 reads CASSQGALQPQHF. CDR3 DNA sequence: TGCGCCAGCAGCCAGGGGGCCTTGCAGCCCCAGCATTTT.